The next 22 T cell receptor beta chains were all read from a single sample in a study of blood T cell repertoires in COVID-19. Profiled with immunoSEQ multiplex PCR; TCRdb holds only in-frame clones, not every one. In the table there are some 150,000 clones, approximately 80% of which are singletons. The sample taken for sequencing was peripheral blood. The source of these receptors is a woman aged 60-75 years with acute or convalescent COVID-19.

Only one count was recorded for this clone. The rearrangement links TRBV7-2 to TRBJ1-6, with D uncertain. CDR3 length: 16 residues. Germline assignment: CDR1 SGHTA and CDR2 FQGNSA. The V and J ends lost 0 bases and 7 bases respectively, with 13 bases between them. CDR3 sequence (DNA): TGTGCCAGCAGCTTAGCGGGGTTACGCGGGAATTCACCCCTCCACTTT. Encoded protein: CASSLAGLRGNSPLHF.

The chain uses TRBV7-2 and TRBJ1-3, with D maybe TRBD1 (5 bases). The V end lost 5 bases, the J end lost 0 bases, and 11 bases lay between the germline ends. The CDR3 totals 15 residues. CDR1 SGHTA and CDR2 FQGNSA come from the germline V gene. Written as DNA, the CDR3 is TGTGCCAGCAGCAAGGACAATCTCTCTGGAAACACCATATATTTT. It is translated as CASSKDNLSGNTIYF.

This clone showed up just once. The gene calls are TRBV6-5 and TRBJ2-1, with 10 bases aligning to TRBD2. The CDR3 length is 15 residues. The V segment lost 8 bases and the J segment 4 bases; nucleotides outside the gene matches: 8. Germline assignment: CDR1 MNHEY and CDR2 SVGAGI. The CDR3 nucleotides read TGTGCCAGCGGGGCACTAGCGGGACTATACAATGAGCAGTTCTTC. This encodes CASGALAGLYNEQFF.

This chain uses TRBV20-1 with TRBJ1-2; D is unresolved. V gave up 3 bases and J gave up 1 base, with 6 bases separating them. CDR1 and CDR2 (germline): DFQATT, SNEGSKA (reference sequence). The CDR3 extends over 12 amino acids. CDR3 in DNA: TGCAGTGCTAGTGACGGTAACTATGGCTACACCTTC. It is translated as CSASDGNYGYTF.

The rearrangement links TRBV4-1 to TRBJ1-5; 7 bases are shared with TRBD1. In germline, CDR1 is MGHRA, CDR2 YSYEKL. The CDR3 covers 17 residues. V was pared by 1 base and J by 6 bases, with 12 bases of the junction left unmatched. CDR3 DNA sequence: TGCGCCAGCAGCCAAGGTCCGGGAGGGGGCTGGGGTCAGCCCCAGCATTTT. This gives the protein CASSQGPGGGWGQPQHF.

The V and J genes are TRBV27 and TRBJ2-6; D unclear. The CDR3 sequence is 15 residues long. The germline gives CDR1 MNHEY, CDR2 SMNVEV (reference sequence). V was cut by 7 bases and J by 1 base, with 11 bases left in between. The CDR3 loop is CASTTRSSGANVLTF. The CDR3 DNA reads as TGTGCCAGCACTACGAGGAGTTCTGGGGCCAACGTCCTGACTTTC.

The chain couples TRBV5-4 to TRBJ1-6, with 7 bases identical to TRBD1. The V gene's germline CDR1 is SGHNT and CDR2 YYREEE (reference sequence). With V trimmed by 2 bases and J by 1 base, 3 bases remained unmatched. The CDR3 is made up of 16 amino acids. CDR3: CASSFYRGSYNSPLHF. CDR3 sequence (DNA): TGTGCCAGCAGCTTTTACAGGGGTTCCTATAATTCACCCCTCCACTTT.

V gene TRBV4-1 combines with J gene TRBJ2-3; the D gene is possibly TRBD2 (5 bases). CDR1 and CDR2 from the germline V gene are MGHRA and YSYEKL. The CDR3 runs to 14 residues. Trimming stripped 10 bases from V and 0 bases from J, with 14 bases between. The CDR3 protein is CATKEVPSTDTQYF. Written as DNA, the CDR3 is TGCGCCACCAAGGAGGTTCCTAGCACAGATACGCAGTATTTT.

The chain uses TRBV20-1 and TRBJ2-3, with 8 bases lining up with TRBD2. The CDR3 runs to 14 residues. The ends lost 3 bases at V and 8 bases at J; junction bases unmatched: 10. The germline V gene has CDR1 DFQATT and CDR2 SNEGSKA (reference sequence). CDR3: CSASVAGGPGTQYF. Here the CDR3 DNA reads TGCAGTGCTAGTGTTGCGGGGGGCCCCGGTACGCAGTATTTT.

This chain connects TRBV27 to TRBJ2-1; 11 bases are shared with TRBD2. Germline-derived CDR1 and CDR2 are MNHEY and SMNVEV (reference sequence). The CDR3 is 17 amino acids. Losses at the gene ends were 0 bases for V and 4 bases for J; bases not matched to a gene: 5. The CDR3 DNA reads as TGTGCCAGCAGTTTATCGGAGGCTAGCGGGGGGTACAATGAGCAGTTCTTC. This gives the protein CASSLSEASGGYNEQFF.

V gene TRBV11-2 combines with J gene TRBJ2-7, with D perhaps TRBD1 (5 bases). The CDR3 runs to 13 residues. The V end was cut by 9 bases, the J end by 1 base, with 13 bases between. Germline assignment: CDR1 SGHAT and CDR2 FQNNGV. This CDR3 reads CASRPGFSYEQYF. CDR3 nucleotides: TGTGCCAGTAGACCAGGGTTTTCCTACGAGCAGTACTTC.

This chain joins TRBV29-1 and TRBJ2-2; D uncertain. CDR1 is SQVTM, CDR2 ANQGSEA, per germline. The CDR3 loop spans 11 amino acids. Trimming removed 4 bases from V and 10 bases from J, with 10 bases in between. The CDR3 loop is CSVGGAQELFF. As DNA, the CDR3 is TGCAGCGTTGGAGGCGCTCAGGAGCTGTTTTTT.

Written as DNA, the CDR3 is TGTGCCAGCAGTATTAACAGGGATTCACCCCTCCACTTT. Translated, it gives CASSINRDSPLHF. The rearrangement uses TRBV28 and TRBJ1-6, with D possibly being TRBD1 (6 bases). Germline V CDR1 and CDR2: MDHEN, SYDVKM. Trimming pared 5 bases from V and 8 bases from J, leaving 10 bases between. CDR3 length equals 13 residues.

V is TRBV28 and J is TRBJ2-2; a possible D gene is TRBD1 (6 bases). Trimming took off 6 bases at V and 0 bases at J, with 17 bases between the two ends. The CDR3 extends over 17 amino acids. CDR1 MDHEN and CDR2 SYDVKM come from the germline V gene. CDR3 sequence (DNA): TGTGCCAGCAGCTCACAGGGAGCCCCCCCGAACACCGGGGAGCTGTTTTTT. This sequence encodes CASSSQGAPPNTGELFF.

The CDR3 here is CASRKTGSGTEAFF. The DNA of the CDR3 is TGTGCCAGCAGGAAGACGGGTTCGGGCACTGAAGCTTTCTTT. This chain joins TRBV6-5 and TRBJ1-1; no clear D. The germline V gene encodes CDR1 MNHEY and CDR2 SVGAGI. There are 14 residues in the CDR3. V gave up 6 bases and J gave up 4 bases, with 15 bases separating them.

The table lists this clone with a few counts. The rearrangement links TRBV3-1 (or the pseudogene TRBV3-2) to TRBJ1-1, with TRBD1 matching over 8 bases. Germline-derived CDR1 and CDR2 are LGHDT and YNNKEL (reference sequence). The length of the CDR3 is 15 residues. Trimming took 1 base from V and 3 from J; bases not matched to a gene: 4. Written as DNA, the CDR3 is TGTGCCAGCAGCCAAGGGGACAGGAGATACACTGAAGCTTTCTTT. It encodes CASSQGDRRYTEAFF.

The genes are TRBV2 and TRBJ1-1, with D uncertain. Germline V gene sequence: CDR1 SNHLY, CDR2 FYNNEI. Trimming left V 4 bases short and J 4 bases short, with 13 bases between. The CDR3 sequence is 14 residues long. CDR3 sequence: CASSALSAFTEAFF. CDR3 DNA sequence: TGTGCCAGCAGTGCGCTCAGCGCCTTCACTGAAGCTTTCTTT.

This chain connects TRBV5-8 to TRBJ1-5; tentative D call: TRBD1 (6 bases). V lost 3 bases, J lost 4 bases, and 14 bases lay in between. Germline lookup yields CDR1 SGHTS and CDR2 YDEGEE. CDR3 length equals 15 residues. CDR3 nucleotide sequence: TGTGCCAGCAGCTGGACCGGGACACTAAATCAGCCCCAGCATTTT. Protein product: CASSWTGTLNQPQHF.

V usage is TRBV7-2 and J usage is TRBJ2-1; weak D call: TRBD2 (6 bases). The CDR3 contains 17 residues. CDR1 SGHTA and CDR2 FQGNSA come from the germline V gene. The V gene lost 6 bases and the J gene lost 4 bases, with 22 bases spanning the gap. DNA of the CDR3: TGTGCCAGCAGTCAATCCCCCACGGGAGCAATATACAATGAGCAGTTCTTC. This codes for CASSQSPTGAIYNEQFF.

The CDR3 DNA follows: TGTGCCTGGAGTGTTGTGAGCTCCTATAATTCACCCCTCCACTTT. Encoded protein: CAWSVVSSYNSPLHF. The chain recombines TRBV30 with TRBJ1-6; D gene ambiguous. CDR3 length equals 15 residues. The germline V and J ends were trimmed by 0 bases and 0 bases, with 6 bases remaining between them. The germline V gene has CDR1 GTSNPN and CDR2 SVGIG (reference sequence).

This clone was recorded only once. The chain links TRBV5-1 to TRBJ1-2; 11 nucleotides align to TRBD1. Germline V gene data show CDR1 as SGHRS and CDR2 as YFSETQ. V lost 4 bases and J lost 5; bases outside the gene matches: 13. This CDR3 comprises 17 residues. The CDR3 coding sequence is TGCGCCAGCAGCGCGGACACCGGGACAGGGGGATCTTATGGCTACACCTTC. It encodes CASSADTGTGGSYGYTF. Full variable domain (rest looked up from reference TRBV5-1 and TRBJ1-2): KAGVTQTPRYLIKTRGQQVTLSCSPISGHRSVSWYQQTPGQGLQFLFEYFSETQRNKGNFPGRFSGRQFSNSRSEMNVSTLELGDSALYLCASSADTGTGGSYGYTFGSGTRLTVV.

J is TRBJ2-5 and V is TRBV7-9; TRBD2 might be the D (5 bases). Trimming removed 4 bases at V and 0 bases at J, with 12 bases between. In germline, CDR1 is SEHNR, CDR2 FQNEAQ (reference sequence). CDR3 length: 15 residues. This CDR3 reads CASSSDFPYQETQYF. CDR3 nucleotides: TGTGCCAGCAGCTCGGACTTTCCGTACCAAGAGACCCAGTACTTC.